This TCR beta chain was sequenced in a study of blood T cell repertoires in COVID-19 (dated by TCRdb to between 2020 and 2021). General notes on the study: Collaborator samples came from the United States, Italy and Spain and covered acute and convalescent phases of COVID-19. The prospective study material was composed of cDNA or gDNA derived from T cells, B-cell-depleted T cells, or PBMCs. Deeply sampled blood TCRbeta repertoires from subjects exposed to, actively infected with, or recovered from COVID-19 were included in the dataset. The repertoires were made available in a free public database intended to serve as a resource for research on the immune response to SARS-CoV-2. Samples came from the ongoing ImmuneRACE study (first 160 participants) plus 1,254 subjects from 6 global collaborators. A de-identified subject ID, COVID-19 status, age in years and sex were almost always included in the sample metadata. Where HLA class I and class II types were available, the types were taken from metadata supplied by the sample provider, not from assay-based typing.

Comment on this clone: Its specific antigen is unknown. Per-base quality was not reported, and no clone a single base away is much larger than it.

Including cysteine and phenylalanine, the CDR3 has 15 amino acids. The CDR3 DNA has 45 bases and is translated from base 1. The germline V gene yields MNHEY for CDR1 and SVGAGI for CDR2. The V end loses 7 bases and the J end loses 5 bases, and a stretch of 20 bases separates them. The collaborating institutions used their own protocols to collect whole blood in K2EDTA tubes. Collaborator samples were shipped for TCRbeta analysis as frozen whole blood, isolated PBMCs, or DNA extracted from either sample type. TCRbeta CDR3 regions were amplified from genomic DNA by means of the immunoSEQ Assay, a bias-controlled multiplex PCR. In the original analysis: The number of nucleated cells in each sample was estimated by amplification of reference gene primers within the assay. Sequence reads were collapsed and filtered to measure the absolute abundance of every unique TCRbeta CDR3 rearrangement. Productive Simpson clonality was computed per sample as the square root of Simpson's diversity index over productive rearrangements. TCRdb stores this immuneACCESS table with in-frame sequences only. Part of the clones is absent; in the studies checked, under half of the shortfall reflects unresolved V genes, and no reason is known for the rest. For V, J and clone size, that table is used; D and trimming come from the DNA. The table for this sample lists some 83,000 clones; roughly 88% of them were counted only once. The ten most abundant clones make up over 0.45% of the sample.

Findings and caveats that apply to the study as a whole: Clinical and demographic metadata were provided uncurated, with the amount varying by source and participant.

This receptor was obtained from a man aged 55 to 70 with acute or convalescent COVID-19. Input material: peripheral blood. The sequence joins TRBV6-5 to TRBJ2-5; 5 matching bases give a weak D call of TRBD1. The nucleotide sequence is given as TGTGCCAGCACCAAACCTTGGCAGGGTCTGGAGACCCAGTACTTC. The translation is CASTKPWQGLETQYF.